What follows are 25 T cell receptor beta chains derived from one specimen sequenced in a study of shared clonotypes between healthy human individuals. Libraries were prepared by immunoSEQ multiplex PCR; TCRdb keeps only in-frame clonotypes and omits some of them. Of some 2.3 million clones listed, over 90% are singletons. The specimen was naive CD4+ T cells from PBMCs. Subset defined: CD45RA+ positively selected. All receptors come from a man aged 18 to 29 in good health. Some clones in this sample may be carry-over from other donors' samples.

As regards this clone: Other DNA sequences in this specimen translate into the identical CDR3. J is TRBJ2-2 and V is TRBV4-2; TRBD1 might be the D (6 bases). The germline V gene has CDR1 LGHNA and CDR2 YNFKEQ. This CDR3 is built from 15 residues. The V and J ends lost 1 base and 0 bases respectively, with 6 bases between them. CDR3 region: CASSQGTANTGELFF. DNA for the CDR3: TGTGCCAGCAGCCAAGGGACAGCGAACACCGGGGAGCTGTTTTTT.

The CDR3 here is CASSIGGQRPYEQYF. For the CDR3, the DNA is TGTGCCAGTAGTATAGGCGGACAGCGCCCCTACGAGCAGTACTTC. The chain links TRBV19 to TRBJ2-7; a possible D gene is TRBD1 (6 bases). Looked up from germline, CDR1 is LNHDA and CDR2 is SQIVND (reference sequence). This CDR3 has 15 amino acids. V gave up 1 base and J gave up 2 bases, with 12 bases separating them.

This rearrangement joins TRBV5-1 to TRBJ1-1, with D uncertain. The CDR3 runs 15 residues. Looked up from germline, CDR1 is SGHRS and CDR2 is YFSETQ. The V end lost 1 base, the J end lost 1 base, and 11 bases lay between the germline ends. The CDR3 region is CASSLPAATNTEAFF. DNA of the CDR3: TGCGCCAGCAGCTTGCCGGCAGCCACGAACACTGAAGCTTTCTTT.

The V call is TRBV6-5, the J call TRBJ1-2, with D maybe TRBD1 (5 bases). CDR1 and CDR2 (germline): MNHEY, SVGAGI. The V end was cut by 2 bases, the J end by 5 bases, with 12 bases between. The CDR3 extends over 14 amino acids. In DNA, the CDR3 is TGTGCCAGCAGTTACACCAGACAGACTTATGGCTACACCTTC. Its protein product is CASSYTRQTYGYTF.

This clone has just a few counts. V is TRBV14 and J is TRBJ1-4; D is unresolved. The germline V gene has CDR1 SGHDN and CDR2 FVKESK. Trimming took off 6 bases at V and 8 bases at J, with 13 bases between the two ends. This CDR3 has 13 residues. CDR3 sequence: CASSKQYLEKLFF. Written as DNA, the CDR3 is TGTGCCAGCAGTAAGCAGTACCTGGAAAAACTGTTTTTT. Using reference TRBV14 and TRBJ1-4 for the parts outside the CDR3, the full variable domain is EAGVTQFPSHSVIEKGQTVTLRCDPISGHDNLYWYRRVMGKEIKFLLHFVKESKQDESGMPNNRFLAERTGGTYSTLKVQPAELEDSGVYFCASSKQYLEKLFFGSGTQLSVL.

In the case of this clone: Distinct nucleotide sequences in the sample also encode this CDR3. This chain uses TRBV19 with TRBJ2-7; 9 positions agree with TRBD2. J gave up 1 base and V 2 bases, and 3 bases lay outside the gene matches. From germline, CDR1 is LNHDA and CDR2 SQIVND (reference sequence). This CDR3 region has 15 residues. The CDR3 reads CASSILAGSSYEQYF. The CDR3 coding sequence is TGTGCCAGTAGTATACTAGCGGGGTCTTCCTACGAGCAGTACTTC.

This chain joins TRBV7-9 and TRBJ2-1, with TRBD1 matching 10 bases. This CDR3 region has 13 residues. J gave up 9 bases and V 5 bases, and 4 bases lay outside the gene matches. Germline V gene data show CDR1 as SEHNR and CDR2 as FQNEAQ (reference sequence). Here the CDR3 reads CASSLGQGVEQFF. The CDR3 coding sequence is TGTGCCAGCAGCCTAGGACAGGGGGTTGAGCAGTTCTTC.

The J gene is TRBJ2-3, the V gene TRBV25-1; TRBD1 matches at 7 bases. Germline V gene lookup returns CDR1 MGHDK and CDR2 SYGVNS. Trimming cost V 1 base and J 4 bases; bases outside gene matches: 11. The CDR3 has 17 amino acids. CDR3 region: CASSEWLAGGVSDTQYF. The CDR3 coding sequence is TGTGCCAGCAGTGAATGGTTGGCAGGGGGAGTTTCAGATACGCAGTATTTT.

The chain joins TRBV6-4 to TRBJ2-7, with 7 bases fitting TRBD2. The trim removed 4 bases at V and 4 bases at J, leaving 1 base unmatched. CDR1 is MRHNA and CDR2 is SNTAGT in the germline V gene. This CDR3 is 12 amino acids long. DNA of the CDR3: TGTGCCAGCAGTGGGGGGGGGTACGAGCAGTACTTC. Translation gives CASSGGGYEQYF.

The J gene is TRBJ2-4, the V gene TRBV6-5; 7 positions match TRBD1. CDR1 and CDR2 (germline): MNHEY, SVGAGI. The CDR3 loop spans 14 amino acids. V lost 4 bases, J lost 6 bases, and 6 bases stayed unmatched. This chain's CDR3 is CASSSIGGTNIQYF. The CDR3 nucleotides are TGTGCCAGCAGTTCAATAGGGGGCACAAACATTCAGTACTTC.

The chain carries TRBV28 and TRBJ2-4, with unresolved D. CDR3 length equals 14 residues. Trimming pared 5 bases from V and 6 bases from J, leaving 14 bases between. From germline, CDR1 is MDHEN and CDR2 SYDVKM. The CDR3 region has the DNA TGTGCCAGCAGTCCCGAAGGAGTAGTAAACATTCAGTACTTC. Translated, it gives CASSPEGVVNIQYF.

This clone was seen a few times. The chain is built from TRBV11-2 and TRBJ1-5, with D uncertain. V was cut by 4 bases and J by 3 bases, with 7 bases left in between. Germline V gene data show CDR1 as SGHAT and CDR2 as FQNNGV. The CDR3 length is 13 residues. The CDR3 DNA reads TGTGCCAGCAGCTCGACCATCAATCAGCCCCAGCATTTT. The encoded protein is CASSSTINQPQHF. The full variable domain, in which reference TRBV11-2 and TRBJ1-5 provide the parts outside the CDR3, is EAGVAQSPRYKIIEKRQSVAFWCNPISGHATLYWYQQILGQGPKLLIQFQNNGVVDDSQLPKDRFSAERLKGVDSTLKIQPAKLEDSAVYLCASSSTINQPQHFGDGTRLSIL.

The chain combines TRBV27 with TRBJ2-3, with 12 bases fitting TRBD1. CDR3 length: 16 amino acids. Germline V gene sequence: CDR1 MNHEY, CDR2 SMNVEV (reference sequence). Unmatched junction bases numbered 6, after V lost 4 bases and J lost 4 bases. The CDR3 loop is CASSSLGQGAPDTQYF. The CDR3 DNA reads TGTGCCAGCAGTTCCCTGGGACAGGGGGCCCCAGATACGCAGTATTTT.

V usage is TRBV28 and J usage is TRBJ2-5; TRBD1 matches at 9 bases. The CDR3 is 14 residues long. Germline CDR1 reads MDHEN; CDR2 reads SYDVKM. V dropped 5 bases and J dropped 6; count of bases not matched to a gene: 7. The chain's CDR3 is CASSTPGTGKTQYF. DNA of the CDR3: TGTGCCAGCAGTACCCCCGGGACAGGGAAGACCCAGTACTTC. Variable domain in full (rest from reference TRBV28 and TRBJ2-5): DVKVTQSSRYLVKRTGEKVFLECVQDMDHENMFWYRQDPGLGLRLIYFSYDVKMKEKGDIPEGYSVSREKKERFSLILESASTNQTSMYLCASSTPGTGKTQYFGPGTRLLVL.

This clone was found once. The rearrangement links TRBV28 to TRBJ2-7; a possible D gene is TRBD1 (5 bases). The CDR3 has 14 residues. Trimming cost V 4 bases and J 2 bases, with 12 bases left between them. The germline gives CDR1 MDHEN, CDR2 SYDVKM. CDR3 coding DNA: TGTGCCAGCAGTTCAGGGCAGAAACCCTACGAGCAGTACTTC. This gives the protein CASSSGQKPYEQYF.

This clone came up a few times. A junction boundary mismatches the germline segment, possibly from a read error. The genes are TRBV28 and TRBJ1-1; weak D call: TRBD1 (5 bases). The CDR3 extends over 11 amino acids. Germline V gene lookup returns CDR1 MDHEN and CDR2 SYDVKM. In DNA, the CDR3 is TGTGCCAGCAGTCTCACAACGGGACCACTATTT. The encoded protein is CASSLTTGPLF.

This chain joins TRBV25-1 and TRBJ2-7; D may be TRBD1 or TRBD2 (5 bases each). CDR3 length equals 16 residues. The germline gives CDR1 MGHDK, CDR2 SYGVNS. V was trimmed by 4 bases and J by 0 bases, leaving 16 bases between them. Here the CDR3 reads CASSGVWDRSSYEQYF. The CDR3 region has the DNA TGTGCCAGCAGTGGGGTGTGGGACCGAAGCTCCTACGAGCAGTACTTC.

The V call is TRBV29-1, the J call TRBJ1-2, with D unresolved. The CDR3 is 12 residues long. Trimming stripped 5 bases from V and 8 bases from J, with 15 bases between. Germline V gene data show CDR1 as SQVTM and CDR2 as ANQGSEA. The CDR3 loop is CSVKGSGSGYTF. CDR3 nucleotides: TGCAGCGTTAAGGGAAGTGGGAGCGGCTACACCTTC.

V is TRBV2 and J is TRBJ1-6; perhaps TRBD1 as D (5 bases). CDR3 size: 13 residues. Germline-derived CDR1 and CDR2 are SNHLY and FYNNEI. Trimming left V 4 bases short and J 15 bases short, with 16 bases between. The CDR3 reads CASSAGGTGILHF. Here the CDR3 DNA reads TGTGCCAGCAGTGCCGGAGGGACGGGCATCCTCCACTTT.

Worth noting for this clone: This specimen includes other DNA sequences encoding the same CDR3. The genes are TRBV29-1 and TRBJ2-3; the match to TRBD1 covers 8 bases. Per the germline V gene, CDR1 is SQVTM and CDR2 is ANQGSEA. V gave up 4 bases and J gave up 4 bases; unmatched junction bases: 7. The CDR3 totals 14 residues. The CDR3 sequence is CSVAQGANADTQYF. DNA of the CDR3: TGCAGCGTTGCCCAGGGGGCTAACGCAGATACGCAGTATTTT.

The chain couples TRBV5-1 to TRBJ1-4, with D perhaps TRBD1 (5 bases). V was pared by 0 bases and J by 12 bases, with 12 bases between. Germline V CDR1 and CDR2: SGHRS, YFSETQ. This CDR3 has 13 residues. CDR3 DNA sequence: TGCGCCAGCAGCTTGGACCGGCCGGGGGAACTGTTTTTT. The encoded protein is CASSLDRPGELFF. Supplemented by reference TRBV5-1 and TRBJ1-4, the full variable domain reads KAGVTQTPRYLIKTRGQQVTLSCSPISGHRSVSWYQQTPGQGLQFLFEYFSETQRNKGNFPGRFSGRQFSNSRSEMNVSTLELGDSALYLCASSLDRPGELFFGSGTQLSVL.

The chain employs TRBV11-2 and TRBJ2-7; D perhaps matches TRBD2 (6 bases). The CDR3 contains 14 residues. V was trimmed by 0 bases and J by 1 base, leaving 7 bases between them. The germline V gene encodes CDR1 SGHAT and CDR2 FQNNGV. The CDR3 sequence: CASSLEGTSYEQYF. The CDR3 DNA follows: TGTGCCAGCAGCTTAGAAGGGACTTCCTACGAGCAGTACTTC.

The genes are TRBV4-2 and TRBJ2-7; tentatively, D is TRBD2 (6 bases). The germline CDR1 and CDR2 sequences are LGHNA and YNFKEQ. The CDR3 has 13 residues. Between the trimmed V and J ends, which lost 4 bases and 1 base, there was a span of 8 bases. DNA of the CDR3: TGTGCCAGCAGCCCGGGGGTTTCCTACGAGCAGTACTTC. This sequence encodes CASSPGVSYEQYF.

The rearrangement uses TRBV5-1 and TRBJ1-1, with 8 bases aligning to TRBD1. Per the germline V gene, CDR1 is SGHRS and CDR2 is YFSETQ. This CDR3 comprises 14 residues. J gave up 5 bases and V 4 bases, and 7 bases lay outside the gene matches. This CDR3 is CASSPTGGRTEAFF. The CDR3 coding sequence is TGCGCCAGCAGCCCAACAGGGGGTAGAACTGAAGCTTTCTTT.

The chain carries TRBV19 and TRBJ1-4; no clear D. Germline CDR1 LNHDA, CDR2 SQIVND (reference sequence). V was pared by 5 bases and J by 5 bases, with 12 bases between. This CDR3 has 14 amino acids. CDR3 nucleotide sequence: TGTGCCAGTAGTCCCCGAGGCGTGAATGAAAAACTGTTTTTT. Amino acid sequence: CASSPRGVNEKLFF.